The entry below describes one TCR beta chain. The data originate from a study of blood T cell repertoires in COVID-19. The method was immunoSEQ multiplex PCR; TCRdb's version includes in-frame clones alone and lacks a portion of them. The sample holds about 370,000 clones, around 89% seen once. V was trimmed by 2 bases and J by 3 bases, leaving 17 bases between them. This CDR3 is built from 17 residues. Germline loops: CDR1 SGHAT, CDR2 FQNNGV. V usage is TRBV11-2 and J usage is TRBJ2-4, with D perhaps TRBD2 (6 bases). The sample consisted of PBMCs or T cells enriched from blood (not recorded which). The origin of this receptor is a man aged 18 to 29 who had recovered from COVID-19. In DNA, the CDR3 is TGTGCCAGCAGCTTAATGGGCAGATGGGGAGGCAAAAACATTCAGTACTTC. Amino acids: CASSLMGRWGGKNIQYF.